This TCR beta chain was identified in a study of T cell changes during pregnancy in multiple sclerosis. TCRdb's copy holds only in-frame clones and misses some; the assay was immunoSEQ multiplex PCR. This sample has tens of thousands of clones; roughly 91% occur once, and the top ten carry 0.7%. The specimen comprised peripheral blood, sampled in the third trimester of pregnancy. This TCR was sampled from a female donor in good health, enrolled as a control in a pregnancy study.

The CDR3 DNA reads TGTGCCAGCAGCTTAGAGGCTAGCGGGGGCGCAAGTTCAGATACGCAGTATTTT. Translated: CASSLEASGGASSDTQYF. The chain employs TRBV7-2 and TRBJ2-3, with 10 positions matching TRBD2. The CDR3 totals 18 residues. Germline CDR1 SGHTA, CDR2 FQGNSA. With 1 base clipped from V and 4 bases from J, the junction kept 11 bases outside the gene matches.